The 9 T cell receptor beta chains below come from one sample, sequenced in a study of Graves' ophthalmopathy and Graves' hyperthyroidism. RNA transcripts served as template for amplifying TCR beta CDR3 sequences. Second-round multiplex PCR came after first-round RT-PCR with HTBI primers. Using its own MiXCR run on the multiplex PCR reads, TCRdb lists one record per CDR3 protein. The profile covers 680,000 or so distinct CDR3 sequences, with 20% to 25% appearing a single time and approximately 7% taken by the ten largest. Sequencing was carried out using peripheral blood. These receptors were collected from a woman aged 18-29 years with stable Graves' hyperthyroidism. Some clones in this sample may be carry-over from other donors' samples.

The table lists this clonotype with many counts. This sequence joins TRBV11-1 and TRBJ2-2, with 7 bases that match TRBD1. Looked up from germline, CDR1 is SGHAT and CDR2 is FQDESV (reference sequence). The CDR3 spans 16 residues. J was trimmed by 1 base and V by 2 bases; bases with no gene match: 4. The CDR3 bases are TGTGCCAGCAGCTTATCGACAGGGCAGAACACCGGGGAGCTGTTTTTT. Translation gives CASSLSTGQNTGELFF.

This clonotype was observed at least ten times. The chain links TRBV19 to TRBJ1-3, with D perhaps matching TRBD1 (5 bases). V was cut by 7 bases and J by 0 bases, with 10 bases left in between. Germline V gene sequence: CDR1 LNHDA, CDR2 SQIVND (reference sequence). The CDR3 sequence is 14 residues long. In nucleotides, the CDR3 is TGTGCCAGTAAAGGACAACTCTCTGGAAACACCATATATTTT. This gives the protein CASKGQLSGNTIYF.

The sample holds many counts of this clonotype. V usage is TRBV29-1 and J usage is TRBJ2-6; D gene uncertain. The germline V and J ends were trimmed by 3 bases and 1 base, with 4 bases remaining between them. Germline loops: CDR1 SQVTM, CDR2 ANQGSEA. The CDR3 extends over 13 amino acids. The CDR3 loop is CSVDESGANVLTF. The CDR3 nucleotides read TGCAGCGTTGACGAGTCTGGGGCCAACGTCCTGACTTTC.

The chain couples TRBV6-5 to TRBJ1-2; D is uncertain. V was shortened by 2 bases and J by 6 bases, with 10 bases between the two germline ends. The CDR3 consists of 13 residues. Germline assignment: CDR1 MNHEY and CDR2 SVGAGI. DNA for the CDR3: TGTGCCAGCAGTTACGACGACCTGGATGGCTACACCTTC. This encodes CASSYDDLDGYTF.

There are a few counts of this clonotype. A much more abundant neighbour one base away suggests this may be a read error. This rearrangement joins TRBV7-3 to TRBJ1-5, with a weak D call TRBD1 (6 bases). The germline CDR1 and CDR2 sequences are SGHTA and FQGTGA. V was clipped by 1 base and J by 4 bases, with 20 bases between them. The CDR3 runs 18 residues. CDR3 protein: CASSLIEGGRGGNQPQHF. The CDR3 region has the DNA TGTGCCAGCAGCTTAATTGAGGGGGGCAGGGGTGGAAATCAGCCCCAGCATTTT.

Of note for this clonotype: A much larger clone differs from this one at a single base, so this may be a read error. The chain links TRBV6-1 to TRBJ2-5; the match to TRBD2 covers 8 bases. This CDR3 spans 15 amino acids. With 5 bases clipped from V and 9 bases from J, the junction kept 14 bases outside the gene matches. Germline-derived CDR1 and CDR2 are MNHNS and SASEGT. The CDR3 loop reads CASSSKRGIGEAQYF. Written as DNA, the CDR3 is TGTGCCAGCAGTTCGAAGCGGGGGATAGGGGAGGCCCAGTACTTC.

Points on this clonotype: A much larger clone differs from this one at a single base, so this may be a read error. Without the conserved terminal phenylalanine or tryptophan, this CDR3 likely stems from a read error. The CDR3 loop reads CSAGVGREYEQYL. In nucleotides, the CDR3 is TGCAGTGCGGGGGTGGGGAGGGAGTACGAGCAGTACTTG. This sequence joins TRBV20-1 and TRBJ2-7; 7 bases are shared with TRBD2. The CDR3 contains 13 residues. Losses at the gene ends were 6 bases for V and 4 bases for J; bases not matched to a gene: 9. Germline values: CDR1 DFQATT, CDR2 SNEGSKA (reference sequence).

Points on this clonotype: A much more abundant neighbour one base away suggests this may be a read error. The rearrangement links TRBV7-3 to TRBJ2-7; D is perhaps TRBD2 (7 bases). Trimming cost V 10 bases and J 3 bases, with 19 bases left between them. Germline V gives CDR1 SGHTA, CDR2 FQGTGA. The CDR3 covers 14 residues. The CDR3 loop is CAISQGRGIYEQYF. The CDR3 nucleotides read TGTGCCATCTCTCAGGGGCGGGGGATCTACGAGCAGTACTTC.

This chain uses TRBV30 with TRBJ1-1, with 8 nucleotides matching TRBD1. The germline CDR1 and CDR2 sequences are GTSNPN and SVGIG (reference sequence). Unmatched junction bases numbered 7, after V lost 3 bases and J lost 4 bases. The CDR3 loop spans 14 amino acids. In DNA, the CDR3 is TGTGCCTGGAGCCGAGGACAGGGAGGCACTGAAGCTTTCTTT. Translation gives CAWSRGQGGTEAFF. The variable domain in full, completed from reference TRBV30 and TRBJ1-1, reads SQTIHQWPATLVQPVGSPLSLECTVEGTSNPNLYWYRQAAGRGLQLLFYSVGIGQISSEVPQNLSASRPQDRQFILSSKKLLLSDSGFYLCAWSRGQGGTEAFFGQGTRLTVV.